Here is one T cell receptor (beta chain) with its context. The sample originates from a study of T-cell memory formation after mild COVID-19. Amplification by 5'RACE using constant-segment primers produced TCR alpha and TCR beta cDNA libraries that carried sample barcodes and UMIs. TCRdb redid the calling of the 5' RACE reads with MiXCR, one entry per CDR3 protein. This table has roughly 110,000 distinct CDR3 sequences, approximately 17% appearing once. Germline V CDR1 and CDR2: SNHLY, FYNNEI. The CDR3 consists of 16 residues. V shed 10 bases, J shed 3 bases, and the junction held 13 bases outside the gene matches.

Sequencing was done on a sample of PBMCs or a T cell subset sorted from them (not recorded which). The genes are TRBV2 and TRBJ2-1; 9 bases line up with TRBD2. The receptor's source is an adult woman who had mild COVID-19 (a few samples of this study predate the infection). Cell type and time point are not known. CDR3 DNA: TGTGCCATCCGTGTAGAGCGGGGGGTGAACTACAATGAGCAGTTCTTC. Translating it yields CAIRVERGVNYNEQFF.